This TCR beta chain is from a study of human T cells and chemical hapten exposure. Study context: Yields of TCR per sample differed, chiefly owing to small differences in pooled library volume.

Via MiXCR, TCRdb re-called the RACE reads, giving one row per CDR3 protein. The sample contains around 360,000 distinct CDR3 sequences, more than 5% of which appear only once. In germline, CDR1 is DFQATT, CDR2 SNEGSKA (reference sequence). The CDR3 consists of 12 residues. V was clipped by 3 bases and J by 4 bases, with 8 bases between them. Time point defined: patch test 2, 6 weeks after DPC sensitization. Indicated treatment: therapeutic diphenylcyclopropenone sensitization with weekly scalp DPC. This clonotype has ten or more counts. V is TRBV20-1 and J is TRBJ2-3; D gene unclear. The source is a woman younger than 30 with alopecia areata. Some clones in this sample may be carry-over from other donors' samples. The source material was whole blood, sampled in connection with sensitization to the hapten diphenylcyclopropenone (DPC). CDR3 nucleotide sequence: TGCAGTGCTAGTTCCCGAGCAGATACGCAGTATTTT. It yields the protein CSASSRADTQYF.